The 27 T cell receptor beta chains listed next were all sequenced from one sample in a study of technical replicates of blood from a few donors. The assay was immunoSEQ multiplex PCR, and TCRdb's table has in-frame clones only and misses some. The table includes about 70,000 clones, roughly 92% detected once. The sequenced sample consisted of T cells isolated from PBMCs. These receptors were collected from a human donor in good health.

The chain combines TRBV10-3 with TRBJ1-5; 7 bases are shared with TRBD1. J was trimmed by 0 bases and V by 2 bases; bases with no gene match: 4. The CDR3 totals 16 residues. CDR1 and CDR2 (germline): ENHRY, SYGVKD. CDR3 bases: TGTGCCATCAGTGAGCTTGCAGGGGGTAGCAATCAGCCCCAGCATTTT. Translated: CAISELAGGSNQPQHF.

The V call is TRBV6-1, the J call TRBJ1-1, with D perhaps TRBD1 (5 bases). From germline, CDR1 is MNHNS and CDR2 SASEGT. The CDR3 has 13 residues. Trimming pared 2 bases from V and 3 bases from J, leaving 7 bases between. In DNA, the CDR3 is TGTGCCAGCAGTGAACAGGGTTACACTGAAGCTTTCTTT. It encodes CASSEQGYTEAFF.

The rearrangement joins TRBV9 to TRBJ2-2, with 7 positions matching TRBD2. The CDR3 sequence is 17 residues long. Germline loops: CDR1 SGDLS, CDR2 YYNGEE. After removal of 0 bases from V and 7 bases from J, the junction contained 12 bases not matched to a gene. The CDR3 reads CASSVGDGRNYGGELFF. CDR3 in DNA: TGTGCCAGCAGCGTAGGGGACGGGAGGAATTACGGCGGGGAGCTGTTTTTT.

The CDR3 loop reads CASSLVTGVYNEQFF. In DNA form, the CDR3 reads TGTGCCAGCAGCTTAGTAACAGGGGTATACAATGAGCAGTTCTTC. The chain is built from TRBV7-9 and TRBJ2-1; 7 nucleotides line up with TRBD1. Trimming took 1 base from V and 4 from J; bases not matched to a gene: 4. This CDR3 contains 15 residues. Germline lookup yields CDR1 SEHNR and CDR2 FQNEAQ (reference sequence).

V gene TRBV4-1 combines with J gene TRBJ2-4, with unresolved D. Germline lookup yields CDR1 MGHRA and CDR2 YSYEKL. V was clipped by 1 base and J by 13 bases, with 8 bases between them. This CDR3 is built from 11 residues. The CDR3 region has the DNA TGCGCCAGCAGCCAAGGTCGAGCCCAGTACTTC. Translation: CASSQGRAQYF.

The CDR3 here is CASSYNAREGNTIYF. DNA for the CDR3: TGTGCCAGCAGTTACAACGCTAGGGAGGGAAACACCATATATTTT. This chain uses TRBV6-5 with TRBJ1-3, with D unresolved. CDR3 size: 15 residues. Trimming stripped 2 bases from V and 4 bases from J, with 12 bases between. The germline V gene has CDR1 MNHEY and CDR2 SVGAGI.

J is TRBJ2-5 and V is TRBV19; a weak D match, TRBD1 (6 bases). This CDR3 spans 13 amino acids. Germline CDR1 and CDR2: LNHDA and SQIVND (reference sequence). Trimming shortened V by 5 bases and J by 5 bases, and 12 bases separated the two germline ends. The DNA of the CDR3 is TGTGCCAGTAGTGTCCAGGGGACGGAGACCCAGTACTTC. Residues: CASSVQGTETQYF. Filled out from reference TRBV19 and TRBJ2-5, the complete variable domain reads DGGITQSPKYLFRKEGQNVTLSCEQNLNHDAMYWYRQDPGQGLRLIYYSQIVNDFQKGDIAEGYSVSREKKESFPLTVTSAQKNPTAFYLCASSVQGTETQYFGPGTRLLVL.

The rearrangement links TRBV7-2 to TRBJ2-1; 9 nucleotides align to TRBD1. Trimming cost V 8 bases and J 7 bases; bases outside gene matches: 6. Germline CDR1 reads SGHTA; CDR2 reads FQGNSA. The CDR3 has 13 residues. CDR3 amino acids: CASSRTGVNEQFF. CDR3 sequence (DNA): TGTGCCAGCTCTCGGACAGGGGTTAATGAGCAGTTCTTC.

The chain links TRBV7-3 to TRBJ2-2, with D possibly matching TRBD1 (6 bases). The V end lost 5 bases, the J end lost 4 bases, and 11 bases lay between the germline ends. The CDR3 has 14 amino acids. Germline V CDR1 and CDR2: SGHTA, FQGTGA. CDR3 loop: CASSPDRTTGELFF. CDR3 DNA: TGTGCCAGCAGCCCAGACAGGACCACCGGGGAGCTGTTTTTT.

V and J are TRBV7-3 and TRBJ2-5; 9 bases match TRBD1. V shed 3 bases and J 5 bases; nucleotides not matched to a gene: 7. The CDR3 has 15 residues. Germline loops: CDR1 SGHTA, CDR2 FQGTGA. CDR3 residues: CASSLGTGIVETQYF. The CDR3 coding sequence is TGTGCCAGCAGCTTGGGGACAGGGATTGTGGAGACCCAGTACTTC.

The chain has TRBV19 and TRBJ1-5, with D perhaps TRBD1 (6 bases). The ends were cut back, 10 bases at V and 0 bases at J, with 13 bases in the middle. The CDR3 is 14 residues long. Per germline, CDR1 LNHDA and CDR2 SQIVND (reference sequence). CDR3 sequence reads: CATRDNNSNQPQHF. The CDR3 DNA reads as TGTGCCACCCGGGACAATAATAGCAATCAGCCCCAGCATTTT. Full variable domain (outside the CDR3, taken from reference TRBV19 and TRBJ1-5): DGGITQSPKYLFRKEGQNVTLSCEQNLNHDAMYWYRQDPGQGLRLIYYSQIVNDFQKGDIAEGYSVSREKKESFPLTVTSAQKNPTAFYLCATRDNNSNQPQHFGDGTRLSIL.

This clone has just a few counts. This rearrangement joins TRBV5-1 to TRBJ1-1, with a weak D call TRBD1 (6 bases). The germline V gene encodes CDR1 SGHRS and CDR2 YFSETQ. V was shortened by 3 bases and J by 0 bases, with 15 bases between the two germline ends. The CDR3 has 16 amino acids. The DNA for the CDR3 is TGCGCCAGCAGCTCTGGGGCGAGGGGGTTGAACACTGAAGCTTTCTTT. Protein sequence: CASSSGARGLNTEAFF.

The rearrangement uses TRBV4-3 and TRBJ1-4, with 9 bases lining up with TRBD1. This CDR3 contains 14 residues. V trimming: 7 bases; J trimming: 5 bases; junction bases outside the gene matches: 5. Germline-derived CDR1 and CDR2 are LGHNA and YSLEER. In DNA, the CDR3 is TGCGCCAGCAAAAAACAGGGGGCGAATGAAAAACTGTTTTTT. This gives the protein CASKKQGANEKLFF.

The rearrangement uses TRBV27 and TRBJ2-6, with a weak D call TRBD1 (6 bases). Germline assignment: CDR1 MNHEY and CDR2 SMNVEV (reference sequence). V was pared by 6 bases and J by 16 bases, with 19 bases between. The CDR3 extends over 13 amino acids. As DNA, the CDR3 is TGTGCCAGCAGCGATAGACAGGAGCTAAGACTGACTTTC. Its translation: CASSDRQELRLTF.

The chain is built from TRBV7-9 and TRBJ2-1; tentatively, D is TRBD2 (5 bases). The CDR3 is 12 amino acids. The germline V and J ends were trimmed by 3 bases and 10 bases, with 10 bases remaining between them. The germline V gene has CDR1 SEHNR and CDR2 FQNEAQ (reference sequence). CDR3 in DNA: TGTGCCAGCAGCTTCGGGGAAGGAGAGCAGTTCTTC. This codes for CASSFGEGEQFF.

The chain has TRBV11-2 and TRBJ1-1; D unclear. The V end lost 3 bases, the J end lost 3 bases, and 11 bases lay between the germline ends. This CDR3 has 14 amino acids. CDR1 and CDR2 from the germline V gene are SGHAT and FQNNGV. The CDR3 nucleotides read TGTGCCAGCAGCTTCTTACTCGGTGACACTGAAGCTTTCTTT. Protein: CASSFLLGDTEAFF.

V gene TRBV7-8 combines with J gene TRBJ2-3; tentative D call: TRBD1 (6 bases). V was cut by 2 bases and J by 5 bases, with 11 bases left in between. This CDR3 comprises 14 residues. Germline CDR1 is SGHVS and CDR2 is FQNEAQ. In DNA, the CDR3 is TGTGCCAGCAGCTTATATCCACAGGGAGATACGCAGTATTTT. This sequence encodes CASSLYPQGDTQYF.

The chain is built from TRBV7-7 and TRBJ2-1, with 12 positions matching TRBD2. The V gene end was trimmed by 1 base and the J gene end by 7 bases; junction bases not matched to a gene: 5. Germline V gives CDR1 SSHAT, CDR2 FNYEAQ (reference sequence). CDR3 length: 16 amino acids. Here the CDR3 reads CASSLGLAGGQNEQFF. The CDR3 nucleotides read TGTGCCAGCAGCTTAGGTCTAGCGGGAGGGCAGAATGAGCAGTTCTTC.

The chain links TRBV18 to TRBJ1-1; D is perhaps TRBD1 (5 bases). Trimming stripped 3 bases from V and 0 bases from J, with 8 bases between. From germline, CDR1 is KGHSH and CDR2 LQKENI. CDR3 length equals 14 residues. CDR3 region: CASSPRTLNTEAFF. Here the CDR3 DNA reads TGTGCCAGCTCACCTAGGACACTGAACACTGAAGCTTTCTTT.

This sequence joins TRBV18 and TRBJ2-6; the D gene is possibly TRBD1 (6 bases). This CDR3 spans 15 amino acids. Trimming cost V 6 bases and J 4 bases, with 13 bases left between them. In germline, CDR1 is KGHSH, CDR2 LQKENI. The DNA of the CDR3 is TGTGCCAGCTCTCACACAGGGCACGGGGCCAACGTCCTGACTTTC. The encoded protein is CASSHTGHGANVLTF.

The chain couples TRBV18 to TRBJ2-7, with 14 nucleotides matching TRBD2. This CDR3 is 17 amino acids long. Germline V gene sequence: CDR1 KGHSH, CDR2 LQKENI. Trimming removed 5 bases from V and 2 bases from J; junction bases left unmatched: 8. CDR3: CASSAGTSGSVAYEQYF. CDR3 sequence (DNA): TGTGCCAGCTCAGCCGGGACTAGCGGGAGTGTAGCCTACGAGCAGTACTTC.

The CDR3, as DNA: TGTGCCAGCAGCTTGGTTACATACCAAGAGACCCAGTACTTC. Translation gives CASSLVTYQETQYF. The chain couples TRBV5-6 to TRBJ2-5; D call uncertain. The CDR3 contains 14 residues. V was clipped by 0 bases and J by 0 bases, with 6 bases between them. From germline, CDR1 is SGHDT and CDR2 YYEEEE.

CDR3 sequence reads: CAWRREGGLEAFF. CDR3 coding DNA: TGTGCCTGGAGGAGGGAGGGGGGACTTGAAGCTTTCTTT. V is TRBV30 and J is TRBJ1-1; weak D call: TRBD1 (6 bases). Trimming took 3 bases from V and 7 from J, leaving 15 bases between them. In germline, CDR1 is GTSNPN, CDR2 SVGIG (reference sequence). The CDR3 is made up of 13 amino acids.

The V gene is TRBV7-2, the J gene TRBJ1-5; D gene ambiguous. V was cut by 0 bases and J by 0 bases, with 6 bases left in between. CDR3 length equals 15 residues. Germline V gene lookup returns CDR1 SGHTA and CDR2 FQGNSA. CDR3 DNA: TGTGCCAGCAGCTTAGCGGTCAGTAGCAATCAGCCCCAGCATTTT. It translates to CASSLAVSSNQPQHF.

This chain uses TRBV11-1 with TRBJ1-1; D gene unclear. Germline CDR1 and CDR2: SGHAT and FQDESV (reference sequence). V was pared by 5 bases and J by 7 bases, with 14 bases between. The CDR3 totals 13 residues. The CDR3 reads CASSVGEVGEAFF. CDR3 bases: TGTGCCAGCAGCGTGGGAGAAGTTGGTGAAGCTTTCTTT.

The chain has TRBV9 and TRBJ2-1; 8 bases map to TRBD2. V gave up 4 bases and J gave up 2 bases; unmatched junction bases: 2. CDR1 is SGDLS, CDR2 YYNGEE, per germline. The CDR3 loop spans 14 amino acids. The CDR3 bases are TGTGCCAGCAGCACGGGAGGGCCCTACAATGAGCAGTTCTTC. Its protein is CASSTGGPYNEQFF.

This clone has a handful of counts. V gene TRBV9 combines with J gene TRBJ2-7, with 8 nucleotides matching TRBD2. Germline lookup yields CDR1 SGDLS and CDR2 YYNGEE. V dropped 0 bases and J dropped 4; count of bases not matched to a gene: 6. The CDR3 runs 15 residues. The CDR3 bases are TGTGCCAGCAGCGTAGAAAGCGGGAGAGGGTACGAGCAGTACTTC. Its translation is CASSVESGRGYEQYF.